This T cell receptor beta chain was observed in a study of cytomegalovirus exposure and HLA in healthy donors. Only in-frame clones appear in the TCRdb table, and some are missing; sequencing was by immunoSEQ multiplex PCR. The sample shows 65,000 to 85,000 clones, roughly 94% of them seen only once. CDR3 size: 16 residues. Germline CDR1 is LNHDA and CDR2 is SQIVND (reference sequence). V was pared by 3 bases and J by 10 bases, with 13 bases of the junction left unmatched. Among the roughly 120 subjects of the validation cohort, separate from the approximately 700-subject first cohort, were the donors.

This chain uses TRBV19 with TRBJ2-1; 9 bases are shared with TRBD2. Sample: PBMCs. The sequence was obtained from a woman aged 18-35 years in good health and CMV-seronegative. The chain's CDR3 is CASSISRTSAVSEQFF. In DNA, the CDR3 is TGTGCCAGTAGTATTTCCCGGACTAGCGCCGTCTCCGAGCAGTTCTTC.